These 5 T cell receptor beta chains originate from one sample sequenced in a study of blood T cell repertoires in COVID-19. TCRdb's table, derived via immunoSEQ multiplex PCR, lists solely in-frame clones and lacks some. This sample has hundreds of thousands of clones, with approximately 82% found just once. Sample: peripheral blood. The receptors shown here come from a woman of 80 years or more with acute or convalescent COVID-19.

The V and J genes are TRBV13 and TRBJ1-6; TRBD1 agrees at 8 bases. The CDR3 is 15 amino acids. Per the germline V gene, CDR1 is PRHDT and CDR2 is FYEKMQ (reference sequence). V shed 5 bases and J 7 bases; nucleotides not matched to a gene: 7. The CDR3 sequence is CASSPQGAGNSPLHF. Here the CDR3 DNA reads TGTGCCAGCAGCCCCCAGGGGGCGGGAAATTCACCCCTCCACTTT.

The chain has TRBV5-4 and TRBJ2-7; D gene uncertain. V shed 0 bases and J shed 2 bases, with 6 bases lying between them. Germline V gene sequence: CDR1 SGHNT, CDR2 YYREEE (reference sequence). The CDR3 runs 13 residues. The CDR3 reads CASSLDRTYEQYF. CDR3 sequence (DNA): TGTGCCAGCAGCTTGGATAGAACCTACGAGCAGTACTTC. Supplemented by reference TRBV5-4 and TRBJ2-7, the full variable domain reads ETGVTQSPTHLIKTRGQQVTLRCSSQSGHNTVSWYQQALGQGPQFIFQYYREEENGRGNFPPRFSGLQFPNYSSELNVNALELDDSALYLCASSLDRTYEQYFGPGTRLTVT.

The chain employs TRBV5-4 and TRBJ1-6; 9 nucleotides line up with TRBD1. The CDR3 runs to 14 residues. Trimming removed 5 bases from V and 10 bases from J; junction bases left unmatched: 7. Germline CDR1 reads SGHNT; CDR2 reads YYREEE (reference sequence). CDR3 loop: CASRAGQGMSPLHF. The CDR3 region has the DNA TGTGCCAGCAGGGCTGGACAGGGGATGTCACCCCTCCACTTT.

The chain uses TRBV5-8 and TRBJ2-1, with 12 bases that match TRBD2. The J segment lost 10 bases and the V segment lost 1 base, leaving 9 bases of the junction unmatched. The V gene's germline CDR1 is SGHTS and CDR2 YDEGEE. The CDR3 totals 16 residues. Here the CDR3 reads CASSLIPSGRAEEQFF. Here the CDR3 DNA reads TGTGCCAGCAGCTTGATCCCTAGCGGGAGGGCCGAGGAGCAGTTCTTC.

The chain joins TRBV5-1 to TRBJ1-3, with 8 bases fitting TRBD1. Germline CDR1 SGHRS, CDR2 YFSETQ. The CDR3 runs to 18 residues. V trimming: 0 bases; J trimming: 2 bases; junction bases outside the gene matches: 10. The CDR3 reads CASSLGDRNLLTGNTIYF. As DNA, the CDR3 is TGCGCCAGCAGCTTGGGGGACAGGAACTTATTGACTGGAAACACCATATATTTT.